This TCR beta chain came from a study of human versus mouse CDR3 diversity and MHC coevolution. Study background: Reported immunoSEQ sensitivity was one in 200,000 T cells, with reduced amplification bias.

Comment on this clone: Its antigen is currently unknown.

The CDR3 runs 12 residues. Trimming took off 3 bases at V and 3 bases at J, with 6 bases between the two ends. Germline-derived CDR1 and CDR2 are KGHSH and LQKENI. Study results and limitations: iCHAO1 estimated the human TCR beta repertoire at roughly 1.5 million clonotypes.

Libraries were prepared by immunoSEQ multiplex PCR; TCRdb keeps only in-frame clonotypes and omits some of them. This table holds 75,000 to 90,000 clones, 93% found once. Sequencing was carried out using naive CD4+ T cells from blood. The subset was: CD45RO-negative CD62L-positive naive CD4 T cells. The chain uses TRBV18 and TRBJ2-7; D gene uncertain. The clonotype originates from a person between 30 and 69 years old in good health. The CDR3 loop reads CASSPSSYEQYF. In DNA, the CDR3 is TGTGCCAGCTCACCGTCGAGCTACGAGCAGTACTTC.